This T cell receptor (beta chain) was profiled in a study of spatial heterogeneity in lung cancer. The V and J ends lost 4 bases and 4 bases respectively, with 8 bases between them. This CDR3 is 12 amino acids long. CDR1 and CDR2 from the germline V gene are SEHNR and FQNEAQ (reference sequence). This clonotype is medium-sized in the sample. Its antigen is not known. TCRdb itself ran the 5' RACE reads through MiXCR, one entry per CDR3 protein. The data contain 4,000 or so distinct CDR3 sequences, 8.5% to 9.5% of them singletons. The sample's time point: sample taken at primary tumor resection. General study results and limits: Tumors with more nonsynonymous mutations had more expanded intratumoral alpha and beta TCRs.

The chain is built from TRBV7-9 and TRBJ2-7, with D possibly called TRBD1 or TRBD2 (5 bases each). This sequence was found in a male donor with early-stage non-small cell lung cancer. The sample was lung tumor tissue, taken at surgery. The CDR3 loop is CASSWDEYEQYF. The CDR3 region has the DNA TGTGCCAGCAGCTGGGACGAATACGAGCAGTACTTC.